This T cell receptor (beta chain) was observed in a study of CD8 T cells in Susac syndrome. As to this clonotype: What it binds is unknown.

Findings and caveats of the study: The study's TCR sequencing and HLA analysis covered a relatively small number of individuals, and the study acknowledged this.

RNA in amounts of 0.5 to 1 ug was reverse transcribed with random hexamers. TCRdb called the immunoSEQ multiplex PCR reads again in MiXCR, with one record for every CDR3 protein. This sample has a few hundred thousand distinct CDR3 sequences; roughly 85% occur once, and the top ten carry roughly 0.21%. This CDR3 contains 13 residues. V was trimmed by 6 bases and J by 3 bases, leaving 12 bases between them. Germline lookup yields CDR1 SGHDN and CDR2 FVKESK. The receptor was isolated from a human donor with multiple sclerosis. The sample was CD8+ T cells from PBMCs. J is TRBJ2-7 and V is TRBV14, with D possibly TRBD1 on 6 matching bases. CDR3 in amino acids: CASRQGTHYEQYF. In nucleotides, the CDR3 is TGTGCCAGCAGACAGGGAACCCACTACGAGCAGTACTTC.